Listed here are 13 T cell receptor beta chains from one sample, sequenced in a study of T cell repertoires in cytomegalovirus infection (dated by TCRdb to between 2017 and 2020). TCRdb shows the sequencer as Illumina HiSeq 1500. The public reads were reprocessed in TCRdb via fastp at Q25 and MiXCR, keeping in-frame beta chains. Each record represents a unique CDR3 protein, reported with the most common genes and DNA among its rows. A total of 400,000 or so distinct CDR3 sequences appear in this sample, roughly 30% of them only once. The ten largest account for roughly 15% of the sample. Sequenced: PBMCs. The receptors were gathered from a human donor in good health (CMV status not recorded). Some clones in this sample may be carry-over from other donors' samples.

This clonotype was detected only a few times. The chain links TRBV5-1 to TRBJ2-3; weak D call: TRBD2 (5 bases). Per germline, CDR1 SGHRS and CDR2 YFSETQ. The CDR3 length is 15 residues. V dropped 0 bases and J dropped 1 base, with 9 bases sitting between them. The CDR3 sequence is CASSLGRGRTDTQYF. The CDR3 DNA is TGCGCCAGCAGCTTGGGTCGGGGTCGCACAGATACGCAGTATTTT.

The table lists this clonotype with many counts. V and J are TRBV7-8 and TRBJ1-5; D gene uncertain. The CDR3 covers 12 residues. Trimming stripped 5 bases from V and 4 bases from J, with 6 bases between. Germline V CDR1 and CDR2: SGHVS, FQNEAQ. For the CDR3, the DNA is TGTGCCAGCAGCCTACAAAATCAGCCCCAGCATTTT. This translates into CASSLQNQPQHF.

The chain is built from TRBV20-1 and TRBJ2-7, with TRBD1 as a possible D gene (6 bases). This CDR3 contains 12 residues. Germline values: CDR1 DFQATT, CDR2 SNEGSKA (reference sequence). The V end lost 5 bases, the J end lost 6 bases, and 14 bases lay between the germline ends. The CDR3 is CSASGQQPEQYF. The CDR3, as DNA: TGCAGTGCTTCTGGACAGCAACCCGAGCAGTACTTC.

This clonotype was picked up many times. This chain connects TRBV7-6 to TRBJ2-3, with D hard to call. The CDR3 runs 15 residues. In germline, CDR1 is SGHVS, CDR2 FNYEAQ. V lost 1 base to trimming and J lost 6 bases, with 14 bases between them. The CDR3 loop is CASSLEGGSVDTQYF. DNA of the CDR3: TGTGCCAGCAGCTTAGAAGGCGGTTCAGTCGATACGCAGTATTTT.

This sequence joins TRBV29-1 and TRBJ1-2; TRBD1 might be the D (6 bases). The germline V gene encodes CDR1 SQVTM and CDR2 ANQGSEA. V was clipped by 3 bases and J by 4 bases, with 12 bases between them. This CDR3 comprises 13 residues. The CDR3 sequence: CSVDWQGSYGYTF. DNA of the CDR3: TGCAGCGTTGACTGGCAGGGGAGCTATGGCTACACCTTC.

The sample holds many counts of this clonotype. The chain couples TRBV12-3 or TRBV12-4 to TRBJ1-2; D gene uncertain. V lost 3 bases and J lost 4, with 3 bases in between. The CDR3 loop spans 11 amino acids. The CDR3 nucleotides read TGTGCCAGCAGTTTTGGCTATGGCTACACCTTC. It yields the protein CASSFGYGYTF.

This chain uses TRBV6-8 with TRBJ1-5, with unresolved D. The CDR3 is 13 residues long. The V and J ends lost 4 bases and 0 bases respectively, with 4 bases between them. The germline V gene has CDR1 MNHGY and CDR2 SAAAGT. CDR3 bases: TGTGCCAGCAGTTCCCATAGCAATCAGCCCCAGCATTTT. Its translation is CASSSHSNQPQHF.

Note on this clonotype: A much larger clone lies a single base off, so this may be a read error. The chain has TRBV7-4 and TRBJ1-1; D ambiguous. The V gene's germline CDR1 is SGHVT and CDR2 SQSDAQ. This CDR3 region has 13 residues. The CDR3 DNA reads TGTGCCGGCAGCTTGGCGGGTAGCACTGAAGCTTTCTTT. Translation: CAGSLAGSTEAFF.

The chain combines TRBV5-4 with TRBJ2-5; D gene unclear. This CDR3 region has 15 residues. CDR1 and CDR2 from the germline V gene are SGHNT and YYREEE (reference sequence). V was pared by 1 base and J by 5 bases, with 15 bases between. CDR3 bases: TGTGCCAGCAGCTTGAAAAGGGCCCTAGGGGAGACCCAGTACTTC. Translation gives CASSLKRALGETQYF.

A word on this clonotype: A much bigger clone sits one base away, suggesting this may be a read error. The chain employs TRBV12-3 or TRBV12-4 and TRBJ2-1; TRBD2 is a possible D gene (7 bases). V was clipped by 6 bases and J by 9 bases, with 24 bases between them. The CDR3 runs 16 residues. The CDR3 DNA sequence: TGTGCCAGCAGGTGGCAAATGGGGGGGGCCTTTAGTGAGCAGTTCTTC. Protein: CASRWQMGGAFSEQFF.

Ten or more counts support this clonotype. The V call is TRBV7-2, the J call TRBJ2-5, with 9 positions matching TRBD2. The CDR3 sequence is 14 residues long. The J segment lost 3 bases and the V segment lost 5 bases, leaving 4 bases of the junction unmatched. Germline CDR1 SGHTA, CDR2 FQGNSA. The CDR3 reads CASSPRTSEETQYF. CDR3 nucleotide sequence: TGTGCCAGCAGCCCTCGGACTAGCGAAGAGACCCAGTACTTC.

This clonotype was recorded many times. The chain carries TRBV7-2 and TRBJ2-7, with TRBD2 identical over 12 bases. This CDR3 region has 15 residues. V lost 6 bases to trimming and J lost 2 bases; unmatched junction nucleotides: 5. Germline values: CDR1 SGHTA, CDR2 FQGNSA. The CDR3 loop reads CASRRLAGAAYEQYF. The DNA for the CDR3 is TGTGCCAGCAGAAGACTAGCGGGGGCTGCCTACGAGCAGTACTTC.

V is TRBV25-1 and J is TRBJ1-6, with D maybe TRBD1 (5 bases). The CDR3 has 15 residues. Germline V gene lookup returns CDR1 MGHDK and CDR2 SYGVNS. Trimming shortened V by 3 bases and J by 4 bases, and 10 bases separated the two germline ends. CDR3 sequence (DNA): TGTGCCAGCAGTGAGTCAGGGATATATAATTCACCCCTCCACTTT. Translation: CASSESGIYNSPLHF.